Sequencing of this TCR beta chain was carried out in a study of T cell responses to AZD1222 COVID-19 vaccine. Notes on the study in general: Across spike, vaccine-associated CD4 TCRs were found, dominant at 160-218 and 743-854. Sampling captured repertoires only after the peak T cell response.

The protocol was immunoSEQ multiplex PCR, while the TCRdb copy is restricted to in-frame clones and leaves out a portion. The sample includes 150,000 to 200,000 clones, about 89% seen only once; the top ten take about 1.5%. This clone came up a few times. Antigen: not known. CDR3 size: 13 residues. In germline, CDR1 is SQVTM, CDR2 ANQGSEA. The germline V and J ends were trimmed by 4 bases and 2 bases, with 12 bases remaining between them. Sequenced material: peripheral blood, taken on day 0 of AZD1222 vaccination. The rearrangement joins TRBV29-1 to TRBJ2-7, with a weak D call TRBD2 (6 bases). The sequence was collected from an adult in good health. CDR3 sequence reads: CSVGGWGAYEQYF. The CDR3 bases are TGCAGCGTTGGCGGGTGGGGGGCCTACGAGCAGTACTTC.